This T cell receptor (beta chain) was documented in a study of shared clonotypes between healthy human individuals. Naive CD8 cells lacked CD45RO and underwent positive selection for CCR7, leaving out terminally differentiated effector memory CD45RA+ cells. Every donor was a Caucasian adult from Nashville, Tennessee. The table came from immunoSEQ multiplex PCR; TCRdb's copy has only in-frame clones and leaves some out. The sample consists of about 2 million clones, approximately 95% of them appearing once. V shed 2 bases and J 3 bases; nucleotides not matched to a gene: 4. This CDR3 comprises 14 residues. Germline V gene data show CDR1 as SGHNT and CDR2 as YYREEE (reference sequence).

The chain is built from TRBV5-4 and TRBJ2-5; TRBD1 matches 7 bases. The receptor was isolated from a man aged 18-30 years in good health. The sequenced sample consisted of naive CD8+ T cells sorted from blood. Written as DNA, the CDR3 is TGTGCCAGCAGCTTAGGAGACAGGGAAGAGACCCAGTACTTC. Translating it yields CASSLGDREETQYF. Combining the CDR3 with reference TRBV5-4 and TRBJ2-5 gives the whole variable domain ETGVTQSPTHLIKTRGQQVTLRCSSQSGHNTVSWYQQALGQGPQFIFQYYREEENGRGNFPPRFSGLQFPNYSSELNVNALELDDSALYLCASSLGDREETQYFGPGTRLLVL.